Listed below are T cell receptor beta chains from one sample, sequenced in a study of blood T cell repertoires in COVID-19. Here immunoSEQ multiplex PCR was the method, and the copy in TCRdb shows in-frame clones only, minus some. The sample has 200,000 to 250,000 clones; about 83% are singletons. Sequenced input: peripheral blood. These receptors came from an elderly woman with COVID-19, enrolled during active disease. Both conserved end residues are part of each CDR3. D genes are given only for firm matches. Size values are once, few and many counts, or a class for expanded clones, and some rows have none.

d_gene | abundance | j_gene | v_gene | CDR3nt | CDR3aa
TRBD1 | . | TRBJ1-1 | TRBV6-6 | TGTGCCAGCACAAGGGGGACAGGCACTGAAGCTTTCTTT | CASTRGTGTEAFF
. | . | TRBJ1-2 | TRBV6-2/TRBV6-3 | TGTGCCAGCAGTTATTTAGGGGGAAACTATGGCTACACCTTC | CASSYLGGNYGYTF
TRBD1 | . | TRBJ1-2 | TRBV11-2 | TGTGCCAGCAGCTTAGTGACAGGGGGCCTGGGCTACACCTTC | CASSLVTGGLGYTF
. | . | TRBJ1-2 | TRBV18 | TGTGCCAGCTCACCACTGAAACTGGAGGGCTACACCTTC | CASSPLKLEGYTF
TRBD2 | . | TRBJ2-1 | TRBV3-1/TRBV3-2 | TGTGCCAGCAGCCAAGAGAGGCTAGCGGGGCTCCACAATGAGCAGTTCTTC | CASSQERLAGLHNEQFF
. | . | TRBJ1-5 | TRBV6-1 | TGTGCCAGCAGTGAAAAGAGTAGAGAGAAGCAGCATTTT | CASSEKSREKQHF
. | . | TRBJ1-1 | TRBV25-1 | TGTGCCAGCAGTGTAGACACATTGAACACTGAAGCTTTCTTT | CASSVDTLNTEAFF
TRBD1 | . | TRBJ1-6 | TRBV9 | TGTGCCAGCAGCGGGGACAGGGGGTCTGATTCACCCCTCCACTTT | CASSGDRGSDSPLHF
. | . | TRBJ1-1 | TRBV3-1/TRBV3-2 | TGTGCCAGCAGCCAAACTCAGCGCGCGACTGAAGCTTTCTTT | CASSQTQRATEAFF
. | . | TRBJ1-4 | TRBV5-6 | TGTGCCAGCAGCTTGTTCGGGGTCTTGGATGAAAAACTGTTTTTT | CASSLFGVLDEKLFF
TRBD1 | . | TRBJ2-7 | TRBV4-1 | TGCGCCAGCAGGGCCGGGACAGAGATCTCCTACGAGCAGTACTTC | CASRAGTEISYEQYF
TRBD2 | . | TRBJ2-1 | TRBV13 | TGTGCCAGCAGCTTTACGGAGCGGGGGGCCGCGGATGAGCAGTTCTTC | CASSFTERGAADEQFF
. | . | TRBJ1-3 | TRBV10-3 | TGTGCCGCCCGGGACAACCCGACTGACTCTGGAAACACCATATATTTT | CAARDNPTDSGNTIYF
TRBD2 | . | TRBJ2-1 | TRBV7-6 | TGTGCCAGCAGCTTAATCCGGGGGGGCTACAATGAGCAGTTCTTC | CASSLIRGGYNEQFF
TRBD1 | . | TRBJ2-1 | TRBV24-1 | TGTGCCACCAGAGAGGGGGCAGCCAATGAGCAGTTCTTC | CATREGAANEQFF
TRBD1 | . | TRBJ1-2 | TRBV6-5 | TGTGCCAGCAGTTACAGTGGCCAGGGGGCGCATGGCTACACCTTC | CASSYSGQGAHGYTF
TRBD1 | . | TRBJ1-6 | TRBV28 | TGTGCCAGCAGTTCCGCGGACAGGGTTAGCTCACCCCTCCACTTT | CASSSADRVSSPLHF
TRBD1 | . | TRBJ1-3 | TRBV15 | TGTGCCACCAGCACCGGGGACAGGGCGGTAGGAAACACCATATATTTT | CATSTGDRAVGNTIYF
TRBD1 | . | TRBJ1-1 | TRBV2 | TGTGCCAGCAGACCAAACAGGGGCATGAACACTGAAGCTTTCTTT | CASRPNRGMNTEAFF
. | . | TRBJ1-5 | TRBV10-3 | TGTGCCATCCGGGGGTCCCTTAGCAATCAGCCCCAGCATTTT | CAIRGSLSNQPQHF
. | . | TRBJ1-4 | TRBV7-2 | TGTGCCAGCAGCTTACGGCCCGGGACTGCAACTAATGAAAAACTGTTTTTT | CASSLRPGTATNEKLFF
. | . | TRBJ2-5 | TRBV6-6 | TGTGCCAGCAGTTCTAGGTCTGCACAAGAGACCCAGTACTTC | CASSSRSAQETQYF
. | once | TRBJ2-7 | TRBV3-1/TRBV3-2 | TGTGCCAGCAGCCAAGGAGACAGGATCTTCTACGAGCAGTACTTC | CASSQGDRIFYEQYF
TRBD1 | . | TRBJ1-2 | TRBV7-9 | TGTGCCAGCAGCTTAGAGCCGGGACAGGGGACCGGCTACACCTTC | CASSLEPGQGTGYTF
. | . | TRBJ2-1 | TRBV6-5 | TGTGCCAGCGGCTCAGGGGCACTTGGCGTGAATGAGCAGTTCTTC | CASGSGALGVNEQFF
. | . | TRBJ1-2 | TRBV6-4 | TGTGCCAGCAGTGACTCGATACTATGGGCGGGACATGGCTACACCTTC | CASSDSILWAGHGYTF
. | . | TRBJ1-5 | TRBV30 | TGTGCCTGGAGTCTGGCAGGGGTTCAGCCCCAGCATTTT | CAWSLAGVQPQHF
. | . | TRBJ1-2 | TRBV28 | TGTGCCAGCAGTTCCCCGCCGACAGGCCACTATGGCTACACCTTC | CASSSPPTGHYGYTF